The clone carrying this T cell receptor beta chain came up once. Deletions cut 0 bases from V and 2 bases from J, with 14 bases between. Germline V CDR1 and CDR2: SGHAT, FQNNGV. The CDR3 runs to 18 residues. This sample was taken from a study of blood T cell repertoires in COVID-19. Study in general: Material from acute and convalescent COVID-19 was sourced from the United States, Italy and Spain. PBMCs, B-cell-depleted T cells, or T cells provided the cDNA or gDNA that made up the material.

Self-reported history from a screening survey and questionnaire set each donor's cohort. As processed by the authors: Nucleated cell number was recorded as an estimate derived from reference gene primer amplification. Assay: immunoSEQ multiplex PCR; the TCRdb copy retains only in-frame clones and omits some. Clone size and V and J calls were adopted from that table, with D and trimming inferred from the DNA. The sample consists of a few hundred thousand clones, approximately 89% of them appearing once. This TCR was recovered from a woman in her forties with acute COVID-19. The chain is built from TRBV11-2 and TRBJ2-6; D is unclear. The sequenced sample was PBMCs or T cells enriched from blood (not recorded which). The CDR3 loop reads CASSLDFASYTGANVLTF. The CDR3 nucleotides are TGTGCCAGCAGCTTAGATTTTGCCTCTTACACTGGGGCCAACGTCCTGACTTTC.